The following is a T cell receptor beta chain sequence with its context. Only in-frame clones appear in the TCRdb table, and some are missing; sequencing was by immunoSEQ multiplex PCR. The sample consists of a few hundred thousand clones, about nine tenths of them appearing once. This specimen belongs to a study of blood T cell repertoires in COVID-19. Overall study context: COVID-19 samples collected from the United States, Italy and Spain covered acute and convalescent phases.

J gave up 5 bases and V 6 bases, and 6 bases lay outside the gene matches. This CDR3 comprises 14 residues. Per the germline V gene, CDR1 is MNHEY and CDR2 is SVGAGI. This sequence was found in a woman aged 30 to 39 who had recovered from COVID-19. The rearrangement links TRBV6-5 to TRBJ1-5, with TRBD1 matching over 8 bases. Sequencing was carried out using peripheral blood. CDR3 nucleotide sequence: TGTGCCAGCAGCCGGACAGGGTTTGATCAGCCCCAGCATTTT. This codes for CASSRTGFDQPQHF.